This T cell receptor beta chain was obtained from a study of identical twins. From the 5' RACE reads, TCRdb called clonotypes with MiXCR, one entry per CDR3 protein. The table shows some 440,000 distinct CDR3 sequences, with roughly 26% occurring only once. Trimming removed 7 bases from V and 9 bases from J, with 24 bases in between. The CDR3 has 15 amino acids. CDR1 is MNHNS and CDR2 is SASEGT in the germline V gene. These data were also filed under a second study, of T cells expressing NK-cell markers.

The chain uses TRBV6-1 and TRBJ1-1; TRBD1 is a possible D gene (6 bases). This receptor was obtained from a woman aged 18-29 years in good health. Material for sequencing was CD4+ T cells sorted from blood. CDR3 sequence (DNA): TGTGCCAGCACTCCCCGGTACGCGACAGGCGATAAAGCTTTCTTT. It specifies CASTPRYATGDKAFF.